This TCR beta chain was recovered during a study of beta chain features in type 1 diabetes. About the study: On cell yields, gender and age, patients and healthy donors were similar. Points from the study as a whole: The study found fewer insertions and more deletions at VDJ junctions in type 1 diabetes patients. All four CD4+ subsets of Type 1 diabetes patients contained TCRB CDR3s that were moderately but significantly shorter. PCR might favor shorter templates, equally in patients and controls.

This clone was seen once. Antigen: not known. Researchers reported sorting CD4+ naive, central memory, regulatory and stem cell-like memory cells via CD45RO/CCR7/CD25/CD127/CD95/CD27. Per germline, CDR1 WSHSY and CDR2 SAAADI. CDR3 length equals 16 residues. V shed 3 bases and J 4 bases; nucleotides not matched to a gene: 9. TCRB transcripts that were expressed got sequenced, as all of the isolated RNA had been reverse transcribed. The method was immunoSEQ multiplex PCR; TCRdb's version includes in-frame clones alone and lacks a portion of them. This sample yields about 280,000 clones, of which 15% are seen a single time; about 0.014% belongs to the top ten.

This sequence originates from a man aged 18 to 29 with type 1 diabetes. Input material: naive CD4+ T cells from blood. The chain links TRBV10-2 to TRBJ2-5, with 9 bases aligning to TRBD1. CDR3 amino acids: CASSDWGQGRGETQYF. The DNA for the CDR3 is TGCGCCAGCAGTGATTGGGGACAGGGTCGGGGAGAGACCCAGTACTTC.